The 5 T cell receptor beta chains reported below all come from one sample, sequenced in a study of brain metastases from non-small cell lung cancer (dated by TCRdb to the late 2010s). Receptors were amplified or captured by the immunoSEQ multiplex PCR assay. TCRdb stores this immuneACCESS table with in-frame sequences only. Part of the clones is absent; in the studies checked, under half of the shortfall reflects unresolved V genes, and no reason is known for the rest. This sample lists roughly 4,600 clones; more than 70% were detected once. The ten largest clones add up to roughly 13% of the sample. Input material: tissue from a brain metastasis. Reading the label with the study, this specimen's cell subset or site is: resected brain metastasis paired with primary lung tumor. All receptors derive from a donor at least 40 years old with non-small cell lung cancer.

As concerns this clone: Other DNA sequences in the sample encode the same CDR3. This chain uses TRBV5-6 with TRBJ2-7; TRBD1 is a possible D gene (5 bases). CDR1 SGHDT and CDR2 YYEEEE come from the germline V gene. CDR3 length equals 15 residues. V lost 1 base, J lost 2 bases, and 13 bases lay in between. CDR3 sequence reads: CASSLFTGPPYEQYF. DNA of the CDR3: TGTGCCAGCAGCTTGTTTACAGGACCCCCCTACGAGCAGTACTTC.

The chain has TRBV28 and TRBJ2-7; D is perhaps TRBD2 (7 bases). V lost 8 bases and J lost 0, with 11 bases in between. The CDR3 loop spans 13 amino acids. Germline-derived CDR1 and CDR2 are MDHEN and SYDVKM. In DNA form, the CDR3 reads TGTGCCAGCGGAGGGGGGGGCTCCTACGAGCAGTACTTC. Amino acid sequence: CASGGGGSYEQYF. Filled out from reference TRBV28 and TRBJ2-7, the complete variable domain reads DVKVTQSSRYLVKRTGEKVFLECVQDMDHENMFWYRQDPGLGLRLIYFSYDVKMKEKGDIPEGYSVSREKKERFSLILESASTNQTSMYLCASGGGGSYEQYFGPGTRLTVT.

The chain combines TRBV3-1 (or the pseudogene TRBV3-2) with TRBJ1-2, with 9 bases lining up with TRBD1. The CDR3 extends over 15 amino acids. V lost 0 bases to trimming and J lost 8 bases; unmatched junction nucleotides: 7. Germline values: CDR1 LGHDT, CDR2 YNNKEL (reference sequence). The CDR3 region is CASSQDSQGAGGYTF. Written as DNA, the CDR3 is TGTGCCAGCAGCCAAGATTCACAGGGGGCTGGGGGCTACACCTTC.

This chain connects TRBV4-1 to TRBJ1-1; no definite D call. This CDR3 comprises 15 residues. Germline V gene lookup returns CDR1 MGHRA and CDR2 YSYEKL. V shed 0 bases and J shed 0 bases, with 8 bases lying between them. The CDR3 spells CASSQDQTLNTEAFF. The CDR3 DNA is TGCGCCAGCAGCCAAGATCAAACACTGAACACTGAAGCTTTCTTT.

This rearrangement joins TRBV3-1 (or the pseudogene TRBV3-2) to TRBJ2-3, with TRBD2 matching 14 bases. Germline CDR1 and CDR2: LGHDT and YNNKEL (reference sequence). V gave up 0 bases and J gave up 2 bases; unmatched junction bases: 7. This CDR3 contains 19 residues. In nucleotides, the CDR3 is TGTGCCAGCAGCCAAGATCGTCGGACTAGCGGGGGGCACACAGATACGCAGTATTTT. Its protein is CASSQDRRTSGGHTDTQYF.